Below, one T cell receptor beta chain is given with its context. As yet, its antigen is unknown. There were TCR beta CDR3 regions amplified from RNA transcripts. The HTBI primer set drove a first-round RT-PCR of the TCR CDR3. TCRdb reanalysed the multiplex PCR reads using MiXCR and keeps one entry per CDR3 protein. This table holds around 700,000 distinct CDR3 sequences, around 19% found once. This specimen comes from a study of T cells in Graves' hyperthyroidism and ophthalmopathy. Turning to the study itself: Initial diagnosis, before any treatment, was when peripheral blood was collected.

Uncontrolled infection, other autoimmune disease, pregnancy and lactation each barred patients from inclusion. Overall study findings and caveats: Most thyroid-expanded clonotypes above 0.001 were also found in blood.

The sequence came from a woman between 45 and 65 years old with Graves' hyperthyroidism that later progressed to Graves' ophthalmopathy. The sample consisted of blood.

CDR3 nucleotides: TGTGCCAGCAGCCACCGGGACTTCTCCTACAATGAGCAGTTCTTC. Encoded protein: CASSHRDFSYNEQFF. J is TRBJ2-1 and V is TRBV3-1; TRBD2 might be the D (6 bases). Trimming shortened V by 3 bases and J by 0 bases, and 9 bases separated the two germline ends. This CDR3 is 15 amino acids long. From germline, CDR1 is LGHDT and CDR2 YNNKEL (reference sequence).